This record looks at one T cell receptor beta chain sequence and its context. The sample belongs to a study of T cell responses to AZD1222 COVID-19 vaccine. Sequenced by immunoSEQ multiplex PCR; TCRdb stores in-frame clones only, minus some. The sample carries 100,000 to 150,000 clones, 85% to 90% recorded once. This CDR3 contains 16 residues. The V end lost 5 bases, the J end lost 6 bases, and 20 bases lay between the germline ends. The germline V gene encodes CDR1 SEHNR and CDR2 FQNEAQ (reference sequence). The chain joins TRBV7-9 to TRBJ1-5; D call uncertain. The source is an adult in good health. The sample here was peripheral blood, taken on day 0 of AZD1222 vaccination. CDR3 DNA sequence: TGTGCCAGCAGCCCGGACCCCGGGGTCTCCCGTCAGCCCCAGCATTTT. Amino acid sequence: CASSPDPGVSRQPQHF.